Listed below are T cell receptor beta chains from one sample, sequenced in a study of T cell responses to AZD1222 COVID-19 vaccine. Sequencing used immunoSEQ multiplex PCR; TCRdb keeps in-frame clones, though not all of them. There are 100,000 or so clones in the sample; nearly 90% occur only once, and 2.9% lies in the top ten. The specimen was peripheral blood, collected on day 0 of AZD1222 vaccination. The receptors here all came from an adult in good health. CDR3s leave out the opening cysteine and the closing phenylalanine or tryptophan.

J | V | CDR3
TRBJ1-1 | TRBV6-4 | ASSYTRNYGEAF
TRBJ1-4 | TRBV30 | AWNGPGGLF
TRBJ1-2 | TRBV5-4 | ASSSPTGDVDGYT
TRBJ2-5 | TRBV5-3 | ARSPRTVGEETQY
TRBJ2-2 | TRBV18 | ASSPSRTSGNTGELF
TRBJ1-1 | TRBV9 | ASSVAPGASEAF
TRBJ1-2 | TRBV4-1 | ASSQGETGGYGYT
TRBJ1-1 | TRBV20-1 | SARDPGLAF
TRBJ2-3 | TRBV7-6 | ASSFGEGDTQY
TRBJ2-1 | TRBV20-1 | SARGRDEQF
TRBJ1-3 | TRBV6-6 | ASSYSSGPGNTIY
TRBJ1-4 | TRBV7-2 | ASSLVGDRVKLF
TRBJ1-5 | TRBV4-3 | ASSQDLATGNQPQH
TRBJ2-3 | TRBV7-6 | ASSKFGQASTDTQY
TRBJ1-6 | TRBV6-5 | ASSFQQGELH
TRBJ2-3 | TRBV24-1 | ATSDMTGSVDTQY
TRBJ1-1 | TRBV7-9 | ASGGRGNTEAF
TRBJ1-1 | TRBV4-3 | ASSQDDVGGSEAF
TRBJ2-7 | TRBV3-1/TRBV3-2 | ASSQGRWRN
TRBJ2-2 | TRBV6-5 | ASRLGGKNTGELF
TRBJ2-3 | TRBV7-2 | ASTSRGGADTQY
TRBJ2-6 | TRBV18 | ASSRVAGEVSANVLT
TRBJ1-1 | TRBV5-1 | ASSLRMGTGERAF
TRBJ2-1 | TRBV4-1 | ASSPTSGFAF
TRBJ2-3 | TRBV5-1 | ASSLGLAGGRVADTQY
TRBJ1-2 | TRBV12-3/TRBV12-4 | ASGWDRGNGYT
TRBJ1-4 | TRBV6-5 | ASSSRDLREKLF
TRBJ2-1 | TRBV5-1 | ASSLGRTGRNEQF
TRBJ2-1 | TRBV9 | ASSADTRRDEQF
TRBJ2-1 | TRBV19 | ASSIELAGGFDEQF
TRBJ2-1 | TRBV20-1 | SANRDKQF
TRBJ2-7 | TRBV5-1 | ASSSGTGAYEQY
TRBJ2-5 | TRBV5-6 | ASSLRGLGKETQY
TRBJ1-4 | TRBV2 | ASRDGATNEKLF
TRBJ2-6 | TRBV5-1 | ASSVTSGSSGANVLT
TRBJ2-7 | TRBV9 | ASSPRSAGTYEQY
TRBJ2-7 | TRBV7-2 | ASSSAGTGAYEQY
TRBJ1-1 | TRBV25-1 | ASSHPTGTNTEAF
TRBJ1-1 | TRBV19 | ASSNPQGAGNTEAF
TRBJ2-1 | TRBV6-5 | ASSYSTDRYNEQF
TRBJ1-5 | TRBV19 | ASQQGAGNQPQH
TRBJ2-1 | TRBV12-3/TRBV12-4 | ASRGPFEQF
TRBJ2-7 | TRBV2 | ASSEGPGYEQY
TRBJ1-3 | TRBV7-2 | ASSWTGQGNTIY
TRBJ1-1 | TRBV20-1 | SASGDRATEAF
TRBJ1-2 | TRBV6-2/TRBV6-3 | ASSYNRGEAANYGYT
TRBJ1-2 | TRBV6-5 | ASSYSGRVRYGYT
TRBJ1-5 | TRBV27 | ASRPGQISNQPQH
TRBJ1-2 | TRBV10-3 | AITEGPTSYGYT
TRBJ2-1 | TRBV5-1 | ASSLQFGLAGGVEQF
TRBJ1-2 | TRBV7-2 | ASSLGRDVLGYT
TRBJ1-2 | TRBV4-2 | ASSQDWDRAHGYT
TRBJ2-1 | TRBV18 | ASSPERTGAYNEQF
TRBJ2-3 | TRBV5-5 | ASSLTRDTQY
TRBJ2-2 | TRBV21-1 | ASSMDWTSGGYNTGELF
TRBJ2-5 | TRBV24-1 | ATSDSRSGVETQY
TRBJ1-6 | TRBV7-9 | ASSLGSSPLH
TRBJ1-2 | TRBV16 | ASSHGQGTANYGYT